The rows below give T cell receptor beta chains drawn from one sample of a study of T cells after yellow fever vaccination. Each CDR3 protein is one row after TCRdb ran MiXCR on the 5' RACE reads. The top ten clones hold more than 2% of a sample with under 200,000 distinct CDR3 sequences, 6% to 7.5% of them seen once. The material was CD4+ T cells sorted from PBMCs, obtained about 5 days after the first yellow fever vaccination. These receptor sequences come from a man aged 18 to 29 who received the YFV17D yellow fever vaccine. The CDR3 runs from the conserved cysteine through the conserved F or W. A D gene is named only where the DNA matches it firmly. Where a row states a size, it is once, few, many or the class of an expanded clone; other rows omit it.

>few|TRBV18|.|TRBJ1-5
CASSPTGGRDQPQHF
TGTGCCAGCTCACCGACAGGAGGTCGCGATCAGCCCCAGCATTTT
>many|TRBV27|.|TRBJ2-2
CASSLSLDRNTGELFF
TGTGCCAGCAGTTTATCTCTGGACAGGAACACCGGGGAGCTGTTTTTT
>many|TRBV7-2|TRBD1|TRBJ1-1
CASSLEGTGARPEAFF
TGTGCCAGCAGCTTAGAAGGTACAGGGGCGAGGCCTGAAGCTTTCTTT
>many|TRBV20-1|.|TRBJ2-7
CSASSIDRSYEQYF
TGCAGTGCTAGTAGTATCGATCGGTCCTACGAGCAGTACTTC
>.|TRBV6-2/TRBV6-3|TRBD1|TRBJ2-3
CASSWDRGYTDTQYF
TGTGCCAGCAGCTGGGACAGGGGGTATACAGATACGCAGTATTTT
>many|TRBV6-2/TRBV6-3|TRBD1|TRBJ2-2
CASSFRGPAGGGELFF
TGTGCCAGCAGTTTCAGGGGGCCCGCTGGAGGCGGGGAGCTGTTTTTT
>few|TRBV6-5|TRBD1|TRBJ1-6
CASRYGTANSPLHF
TGTGCCAGCAGATATGGGACAGCCAATTCACCCCTCCACTTT
>many|TRBV25-1|TRBD1|TRBJ1-3
CASGQGAPGNTIYF
TGTGCCAGCGGACAGGGGGCGCCTGGAAACACCATATATTTT
>.|TRBV10-3|.|TRBJ2-5
CASRTAQETQYF
TGTGCCTCCAGGACAGCCCAAGAGACCCAGTACTTC
>.|TRBV6-2/TRBV6-3|TRBD2|TRBJ2-5
CASSYGSGGAGSQTQYF
TGTGCCAGCAGTTACGGTAGCGGGGGGGCCGGGAGCCAGACCCAGTACTTC
>.|TRBV29-1|.|TRBJ1-6
CSVRGDSYNSPLHF
TGCAGCGTGAGGGGGGACTCCTATAATTCACCCCTCCACTTT
>few|TRBV5-5|.|TRBJ1-1
CASSLKSEAFF
TGTGCCAGCAGCTTGAAGAGTGAAGCTTTCTTT
>many|TRBV7-2|.|TRBJ2-7
CASSFLRTAYEQYF
TGTGCCAGCAGCTTCCTCCGGACAGCCTACGAGCAGTACTTC
>few|TRBV7-9|TRBD2|TRBJ2-1
CASSLAALAGPGEQFF
TGTGCCAGCAGCTTAGCGGCGCTAGCGGGGCCAGGGGAGCAGTTCTTC
>many|TRBV7-9|.|TRBJ2-7
CASSLGDRVGYEQYF
TGTGCCAGCAGCTTAGGAGATAGGGTGGGCTACGAGCAGTACTTC